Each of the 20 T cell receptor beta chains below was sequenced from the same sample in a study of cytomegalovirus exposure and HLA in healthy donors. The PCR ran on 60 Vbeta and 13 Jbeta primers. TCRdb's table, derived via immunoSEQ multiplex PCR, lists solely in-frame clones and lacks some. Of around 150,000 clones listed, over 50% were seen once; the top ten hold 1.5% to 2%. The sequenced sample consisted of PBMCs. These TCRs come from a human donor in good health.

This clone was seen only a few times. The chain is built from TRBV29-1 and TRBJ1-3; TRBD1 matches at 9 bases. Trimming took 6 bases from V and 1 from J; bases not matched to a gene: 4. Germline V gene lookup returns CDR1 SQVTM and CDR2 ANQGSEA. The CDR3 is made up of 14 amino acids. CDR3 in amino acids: CSVEQGASGNTIYF. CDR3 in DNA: TGCAGCGTCGAACAGGGGGCATCTGGAAACACCATATATTTT.

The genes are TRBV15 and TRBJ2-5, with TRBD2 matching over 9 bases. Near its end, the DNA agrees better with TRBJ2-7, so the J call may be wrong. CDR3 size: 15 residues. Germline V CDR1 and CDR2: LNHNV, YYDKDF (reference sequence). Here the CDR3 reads CATSREGSGSYEQYF. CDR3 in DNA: TGTGCCACCAGCAGAGAGGGTAGCGGGAGCTACGAGCAGTACTTC.

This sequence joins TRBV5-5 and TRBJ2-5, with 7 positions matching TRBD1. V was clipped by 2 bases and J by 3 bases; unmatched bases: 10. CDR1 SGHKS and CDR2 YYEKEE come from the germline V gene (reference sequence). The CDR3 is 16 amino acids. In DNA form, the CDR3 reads TGTGCCAGCAGCTTCGGTCCCGGACAGGCAAAAGAGACCCAGTACTTC. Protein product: CASSFGPGQAKETQYF.

The CDR3 sequence is CAISADRSYEQYF. The CDR3 coding sequence is TGTGCCATCAGTGCGGACAGGTCCTACGAGCAGTACTTC. This sequence joins TRBV10-3 and TRBJ2-7, with 7 nucleotides matching TRBD1. Germline values: CDR1 ENHRY, CDR2 SYGVKD. V lost 4 bases, J lost 1 base, and 1 base stayed unmatched. This CDR3 is 13 amino acids long.

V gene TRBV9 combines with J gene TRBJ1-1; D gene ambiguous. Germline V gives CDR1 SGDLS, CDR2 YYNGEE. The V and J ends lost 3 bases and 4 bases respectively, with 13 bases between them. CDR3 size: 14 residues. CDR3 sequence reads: CASSAAGGSTEAFF. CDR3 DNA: TGTGCCAGCAGCGCCGCGGGAGGGTCCACTGAAGCTTTCTTT.

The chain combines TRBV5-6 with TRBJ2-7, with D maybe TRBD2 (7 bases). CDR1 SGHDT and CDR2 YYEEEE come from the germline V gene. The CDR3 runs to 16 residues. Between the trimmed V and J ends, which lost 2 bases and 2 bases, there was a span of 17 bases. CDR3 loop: CASSLGGGRLAYEQYF. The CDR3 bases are TGTGCCAGCAGCTTAGGGGGGGGCAGGTTAGCCTACGAGCAGTACTTC.

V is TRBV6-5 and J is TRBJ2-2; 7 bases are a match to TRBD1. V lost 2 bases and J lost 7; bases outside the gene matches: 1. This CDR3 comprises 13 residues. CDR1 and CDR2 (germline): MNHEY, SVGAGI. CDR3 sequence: CASSYNRGGELFF. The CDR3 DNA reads TGTGCCAGCAGTTACAACAGGGGCGGGGAGCTGTTTTTT.

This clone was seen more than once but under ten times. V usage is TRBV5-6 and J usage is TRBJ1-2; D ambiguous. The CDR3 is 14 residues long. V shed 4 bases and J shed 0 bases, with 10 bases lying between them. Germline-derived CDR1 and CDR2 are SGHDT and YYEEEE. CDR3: CASSTQPPNYGYTF. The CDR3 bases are TGTGCCAGCAGCACACAGCCTCCTAACTATGGCTACACCTTC. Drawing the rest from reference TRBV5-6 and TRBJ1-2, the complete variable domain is DAGVTQSPTHLIKTRGQQVTLRCSPKSGHDTVSWYQQALGQGPQFIFQYYEEEERQRGNFPDRFSGHQFPNYSSELNVNALLLGDSALYLCASSTQPPNYGYTFGSGTRLTVV.

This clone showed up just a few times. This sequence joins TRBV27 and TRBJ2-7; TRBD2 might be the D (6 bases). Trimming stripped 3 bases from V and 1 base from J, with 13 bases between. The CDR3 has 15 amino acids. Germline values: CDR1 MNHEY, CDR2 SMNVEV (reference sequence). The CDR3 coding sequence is TGTGCCAGCAGTTTGACTAGGCTATTGTCCTACGAGCAGTACTTC. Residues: CASSLTRLLSYEQYF.

CDR3 nucleotides: TGTGCCAGCAGCCCGCCATCCGGGACTGGGGCCAACGTCCTGACTTTC. Encoded protein: CASSPPSGTGANVLTF. V gene TRBV7-9 combines with J gene TRBJ2-6; weak D call: TRBD2 (5 bases). The CDR3 consists of 16 residues. The germline V and J ends were trimmed by 5 bases and 2 bases, with 13 bases remaining between them. Germline-derived CDR1 and CDR2 are SEHNR and FQNEAQ (reference sequence).

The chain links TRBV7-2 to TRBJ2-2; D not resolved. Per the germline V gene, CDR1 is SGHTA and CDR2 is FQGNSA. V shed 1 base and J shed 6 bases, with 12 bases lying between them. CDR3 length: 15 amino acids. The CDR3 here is CASSLVWPSPGELFF. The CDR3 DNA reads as TGTGCCAGCAGCTTAGTTTGGCCCTCCCCCGGGGAGCTGTTTTTT.

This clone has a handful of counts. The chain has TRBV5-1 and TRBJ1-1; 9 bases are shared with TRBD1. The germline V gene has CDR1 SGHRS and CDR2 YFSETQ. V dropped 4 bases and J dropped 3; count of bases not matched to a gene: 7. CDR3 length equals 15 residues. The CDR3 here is CASSVSGTGYTEAFF. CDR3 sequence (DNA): TGCGCCAGCAGCGTTTCCGGGACAGGGTACACTGAAGCTTTCTTT.

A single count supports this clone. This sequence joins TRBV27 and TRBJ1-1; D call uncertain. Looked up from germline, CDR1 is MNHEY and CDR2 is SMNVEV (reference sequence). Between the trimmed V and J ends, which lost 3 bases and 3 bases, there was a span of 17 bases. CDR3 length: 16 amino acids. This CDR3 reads CASSFRWSLRDTEAFF. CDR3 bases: TGTGCCAGCAGTTTCCGGTGGAGCCTACGAGACACTGAAGCTTTCTTT.

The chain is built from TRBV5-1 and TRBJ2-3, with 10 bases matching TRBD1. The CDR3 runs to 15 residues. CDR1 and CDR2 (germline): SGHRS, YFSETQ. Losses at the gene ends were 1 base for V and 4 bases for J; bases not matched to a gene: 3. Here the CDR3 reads CASSLTGTGADTQYF. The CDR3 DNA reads TGCGCCAGCAGCTTGACCGGGACAGGGGCAGATACGCAGTATTTT.

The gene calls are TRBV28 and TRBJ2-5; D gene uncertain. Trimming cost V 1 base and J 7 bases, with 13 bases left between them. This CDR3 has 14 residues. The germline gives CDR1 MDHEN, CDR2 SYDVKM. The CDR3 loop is CASSLYSKPGTQYF. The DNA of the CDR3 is TGTGCCAGCAGTTTATATTCCAAGCCAGGGACCCAGTACTTC.

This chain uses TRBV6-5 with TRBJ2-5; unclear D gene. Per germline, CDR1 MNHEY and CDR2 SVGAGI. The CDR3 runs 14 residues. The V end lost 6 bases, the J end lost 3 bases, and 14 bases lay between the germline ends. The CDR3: CASRPSRDKETQYF. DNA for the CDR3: TGTGCCAGCAGGCCGTCTAGAGATAAAGAGACCCAGTACTTC.

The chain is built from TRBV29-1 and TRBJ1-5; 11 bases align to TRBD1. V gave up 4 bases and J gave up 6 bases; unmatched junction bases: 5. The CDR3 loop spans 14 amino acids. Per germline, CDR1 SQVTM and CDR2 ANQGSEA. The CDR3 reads CSVVDRGLGQPQHF. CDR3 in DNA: TGCAGCGTTGTGGACAGGGGGCTGGGTCAGCCCCAGCATTTT.

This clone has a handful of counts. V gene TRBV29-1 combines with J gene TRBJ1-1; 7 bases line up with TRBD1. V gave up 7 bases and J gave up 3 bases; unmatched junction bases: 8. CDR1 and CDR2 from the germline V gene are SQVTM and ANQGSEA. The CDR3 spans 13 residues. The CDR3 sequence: CSARGRVHTEAFF. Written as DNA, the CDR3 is TGCAGCGCGAGGGGGCGGGTTCACACTGAAGCTTTCTTT.

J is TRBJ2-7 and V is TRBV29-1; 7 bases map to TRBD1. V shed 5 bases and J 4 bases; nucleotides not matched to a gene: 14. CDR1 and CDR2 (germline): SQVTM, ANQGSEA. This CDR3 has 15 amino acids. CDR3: CSVQKLQGPDYEQYF. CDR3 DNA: TGCAGCGTTCAAAAGTTACAGGGGCCCGATTACGAGCAGTACTTC.

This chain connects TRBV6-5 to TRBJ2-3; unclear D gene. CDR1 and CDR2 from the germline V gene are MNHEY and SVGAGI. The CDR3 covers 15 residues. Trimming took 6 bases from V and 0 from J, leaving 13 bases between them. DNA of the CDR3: TGTGCCAGCAGCGCCTCGAGGATTAGCACAGATACGCAGTATTTT. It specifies CASSASRISTDTQYF.